These 2 T cell receptor beta chains were sequenced from one sample in a study of T cell repertoires in cytomegalovirus infection. TCRdb reanalysed the reads using MiXCR and keeps one entry per CDR3 protein. The repertoire holds 150,000 or so distinct CDR3 sequences, with 23% as singletons. Specimen: PBMCs. The receptors shown here come from a human donor in good health (CMV status not recorded). Some clones in this sample may be carry-over from other donors' samples.

This clonotype has just one count. This chain connects TRBV2 to TRBJ1-5, with D uncertain. The CDR3 has 15 amino acids. CDR1 and CDR2 (germline): SNHLY, FYNNEI. The ends were cut back, 0 bases at V and 3 bases at J, with 9 bases in the middle. The CDR3 DNA is TGTGCCAGCAGTGAAGCTCGGAGGAACAATCAGCCCCAGCATTTT. Translating it yields CASSEARRNNQPQHF.

J is TRBJ2-7 and V is TRBV6-5; 8 positions match TRBD1. Germline trimming cut 5 bases from V and 0 bases from J; bases unmatched to any gene: 3. Germline V gene data show CDR1 as MNHEY and CDR2 as SVGAGI. This CDR3 region has 14 residues. The CDR3 sequence: CASSRDRPSYEQYF. CDR3 bases: TGTGCCAGCAGTCGGGACAGGCCCTCCTACGAGCAGTACTTC.